This entry lists 25 T cell receptor beta chains sequenced from one sample in a study of T-cell memory formation after mild COVID-19. TCRdb used MiXCR to reprocess the 5' RACE reads, holding one entry per CDR3 protein. The table records roughly 180,000 distinct CDR3 sequences, 9.5% to 13% of them present only once. The sample taken for sequencing was PBMCs or a T cell subset sorted from them (not recorded which). The source of these receptors is a man aged 18 to 30 who had mild COVID-19 (a few samples of this study predate the infection). Cell type and time point are not known.

The sample holds a few counts of this clonotype. CDR3 sequence reads: CATSGRRTDTQYF. The DNA of the CDR3 is TGTGCCACATCAGGGAGGCGCACAGATACGCAGTATTTT. V usage is TRBV19 and J usage is TRBJ2-3, with a possible D match to TRBD2 (6 bases). The CDR3 totals 13 residues. The V and J ends lost 10 bases and 1 base respectively, with 12 bases between them. Germline CDR1 reads LNHDA; CDR2 reads SQIVND (reference sequence).

This clonotype showed up just a few times. The chain couples TRBV5-1 to TRBJ2-3; D not certain. This CDR3 is built from 15 residues. V lost 0 bases to trimming and J lost 0 bases, with 8 bases between them. The germline gives CDR1 SGHRS, CDR2 YFSETQ. DNA for the CDR3: TGCGCCAGCAGCTTGGCGCCCAGAAGCACAGATACGCAGTATTTT. Translated: CASSLAPRSTDTQYF. Combining the CDR3 with reference TRBV5-1 and TRBJ2-3 gives the whole variable domain KAGVTQTPRYLIKTRGQQVTLSCSPISGHRSVSWYQQTPGQGLQFLFEYFSETQRNKGNFPGRFSGRQFSNSRSEMNVSTLELGDSALYLCASSLAPRSTDTQYFGPGTRLTVL.

V gene TRBV5-1 combines with J gene TRBJ1-3, with D hard to call. V was clipped by 6 bases and J by 0 bases, with 7 bases between them. The CDR3 loop spans 13 amino acids. Germline CDR1 reads SGHRS; CDR2 reads YFSETQ. This CDR3 is CASISDSGNTIYF. The CDR3 nucleotides read TGCGCCAGCATCTCGGACTCTGGAAACACCATATATTTT.

This clonotype was recorded a few times. The chain employs TRBV6-2 or TRBV6-3 and TRBJ1-5, with a possible D match to TRBD1 (5 bases). V dropped 10 bases and J dropped 1 base, with 14 bases sitting between them. CDR3 size: 14 residues. Germline V gene lookup returns CDR1 MNHEY and CDR2 SVGEGT. As DNA, the CDR3 is TGTGCCACGCAAGGGGTTTCGAGCAATCAGCCCCAGCATTTT. Translating it yields CATQGVSSNQPQHF.

The V and J genes are TRBV6-2 or TRBV6-3 and TRBJ1-5, with D uncertain. CDR3 length: 14 residues. The germline gives CDR1 MNHEY, CDR2 SVGEGT. V gave up 1 base and J gave up 3 bases, with 7 bases separating them. Here the CDR3 reads CASSYYGDNQPQHF. The CDR3 DNA sequence: TGTGCCAGCAGTTACTACGGGGACAATCAGCCCCAGCATTTT.

This clonotype was counted only a few times. The rearrangement links TRBV7-9 to TRBJ1-1; D is undetermined. V lost 3 bases and J 5 bases, leaving 10 bases between the germline ends. The CDR3 runs 13 residues. Germline V gene lookup returns CDR1 SEHNR and CDR2 FQNEAQ (reference sequence). CDR3 bases: TGTGCCAGCAGCTTTAGTCAGGAGACTGAAGCTTTCTTT. Protein sequence: CASSFSQETEAFF.

This clonotype came up a few times. This chain uses TRBV9 with TRBJ2-3; possible D gene TRBD2, 6 bases. The CDR3 loop spans 15 amino acids. Trimming took off 0 bases at V and 0 bases at J, with 8 bases between the two ends. Per the germline V gene, CDR1 is SGDLS and CDR2 is YYNGEE. Here the CDR3 DNA reads TGTGCCAGCAGCGTAGCTCGGGGGAGCACAGATACGCAGTATTTT. Its protein product is CASSVARGSTDTQYF.

This chain links TRBV7-3 with TRBJ1-5; 9 bases agree with TRBD1. This CDR3 has 16 amino acids. V gave up 0 bases and J gave up 7 bases; unmatched junction bases: 7. Germline CDR1 reads SGHTA; CDR2 reads FQGTGA. The CDR3 loop reads CASSLTGTGGGQPQHF. CDR3 DNA: TGTGCCAGCAGCTTAACGGGTACAGGGGGCGGGCAGCCCCAGCATTTT.

This clonotype was observed a handful of times. The J gene is TRBJ2-5, the V gene TRBV3-1; perhaps D is TRBD1 or TRBD2 (6 bases each). Germline CDR1 and CDR2: LGHDT and YNNKEL (reference sequence). The CDR3 loop spans 14 amino acids. V was pared by 5 bases and J by 7 bases, with 17 bases between. Here the CDR3 reads CASSRGGQGRTQYF. As DNA, the CDR3 is TGTGCCAGCAGCAGAGGAGGGCAGGGGCGGACCCAGTACTTC.

The chain employs TRBV7-9 and TRBJ2-7, with D possibly TRBD1 on 6 matching bases. Germline values: CDR1 SEHNR, CDR2 FQNEAQ (reference sequence). The CDR3 is made up of 15 amino acids. V was cut by 4 bases and J by 2 bases, with 15 bases left in between. CDR3 loop: CASSYGPGQTYEQYF. CDR3 nucleotide sequence: TGTGCCAGCAGCTATGGCCCCGGACAGACCTACGAGCAGTACTTC.

The chain employs TRBV5-1 and TRBJ2-5; the match to TRBD1 covers 7 bases. This CDR3 comprises 17 residues. Germline CDR1 and CDR2: SGHRS and YFSETQ. V lost 0 bases and J lost 1; bases outside the gene matches: 9. CDR3 residues: CASSLGILGTAQETQYF. Written as DNA, the CDR3 is TGCGCCAGCAGCTTGGGCATCCTCGGGACAGCCCAAGAGACCCAGTACTTC.

Only a few counts were recorded for this clonotype. The rearrangement uses TRBV6-2 or TRBV6-3 and TRBJ2-2; D is ambiguous. Germline V gene lookup returns CDR1 MNHEY and CDR2 SVGEGT. There are 13 residues in the CDR3. V was clipped by 8 bases and J by 3 bases, with 10 bases between them. The CDR3 coding sequence is TGTGCCAGCCGGTCTAGGGACACCGGGGAGCTGTTTTTT. It codes for CASRSRDTGELFF.

This clonotype showed up just a few times. The chain combines TRBV10-3 with TRBJ2-1; 16 bases are a match to TRBD2. After removal of 5 bases from V and 9 bases from J, the junction contained 10 bases not matched to a gene. This CDR3 comprises 17 residues. Germline CDR1 reads ENHRY; CDR2 reads SYGVKD. The chain's CDR3 is CAISLGGTSGGAGEQFF. The CDR3, as DNA: TGTGCCATCAGTTTAGGAGGGACTAGCGGGGGGGCTGGTGAGCAGTTCTTC.

This clonotype showed up many times. V usage is TRBV18 and J usage is TRBJ2-7, with TRBD2 as a possible D gene (5 bases). Trimming stripped 3 bases from V and 6 bases from J, with 15 bases between. From germline, CDR1 is KGHSH and CDR2 LQKENI. The CDR3 is 14 amino acids. CDR3 DNA: TGTGCCAGCTCACCCGGGGTGACGCTAGGCGAGCAGTACTTC. Encoded protein: CASSPGVTLGEQYF.

CDR3 bases: TGTGCCAGTAGTCGGGACAACTACTACGAGCAGTACTTC. The encoded protein is CASSRDNYYEQYF. J is TRBJ2-7 and V is TRBV19, with D tentatively TRBD1 (6 bases). The germline V gene has CDR1 LNHDA and CDR2 SQIVND (reference sequence). The CDR3 is 13 amino acids. V was shortened by 5 bases and J by 3 bases, with 11 bases between the two germline ends.

This clonotype was seen only a few times. The CDR3 loop reads CASSEAGPTEAFF. CDR3 sequence (DNA): TGTGCCAGCAGTGAGGCAGGTCCTACTGAAGCTTTCTTT. The J gene is TRBJ1-1, the V gene TRBV2, with D uncertain. The ends were cut back, 3 bases at V and 5 bases at J, with 10 bases in the middle. From germline, CDR1 is SNHLY and CDR2 FYNNEI. The CDR3 is 13 residues long.

This clonotype has more than one count but fewer than ten. V is TRBV6-5 and J is TRBJ2-3, with TRBD1 as a possible D gene (6 bases). V dropped 0 bases and J dropped 8 bases, with 12 bases sitting between them. The CDR3 is made up of 14 amino acids. CDR1 is MNHEY, CDR2 SVGAGI, per germline. The CDR3 coding sequence is TGTGCCAGCAGTTACTCGATGAGCAGGGGTACGCAGTATTTT. It specifies CASSYSMSRGTQYF.

This clonotype has a handful of counts. Here the CDR3 DNA reads TGCGCCAGCAGCCAAACGACAGCCATCACTGAAGCTTTCTTT. Its translation is CASSQTTAITEAFF. This sequence joins TRBV5-1 and TRBJ1-1; tentative D call: TRBD1 (5 bases). V was clipped by 4 bases and J by 4 bases, with 14 bases between them. The germline V gene has CDR1 SGHRS and CDR2 YFSETQ. The CDR3 sequence is 14 residues long.

This clonotype has only a few counts. The chain joins TRBV7-3 to TRBJ2-2; no definite D call. Germline V gene sequence: CDR1 SGHTA, CDR2 FQGTGA. The V end lost 1 base, the J end lost 3 bases, and 6 bases lay between the germline ends. The CDR3 consists of 14 residues. The CDR3, as DNA: TGTGCCAGCAGCTTAAACGGCTACACCGGGGAGCTGTTTTTT. It encodes CASSLNGYTGELFF.

This clonotype occurred a few times. The chain is built from TRBV3-1 and TRBJ2-5; D perhaps matches TRBD2 (6 bases). This CDR3 has 15 residues. V shed 0 bases and J shed 9 bases, with 17 bases lying between them. The V gene's germline CDR1 is LGHDT and CDR2 YNNKEL (reference sequence). CDR3 sequence (DNA): TGTGCCAGCAGCCAAGAAATTCCGGGGGAGGCGGCCCAGTACTTC. Translating it yields CASSQEIPGEAAQYF.

This clonotype has ten or more counts. This chain connects TRBV4-1 to TRBJ2-6; no firm D call. The germline V gene encodes CDR1 MGHRA and CDR2 YSYEKL. Trimming took off 0 bases at V and 0 bases at J, with 12 bases between the two ends. The CDR3 covers 18 residues. The DNA of the CDR3 is TGCGCCAGCAGCCAAGATACTCTGCGCGACTCTGGGGCCAACGTCCTGACTTTC. This sequence encodes CASSQDTLRDSGANVLTF.

This clonotype was seen many times. The chain uses TRBV4-3 and TRBJ2-3, with D hard to call. The V end was cut by 1 base, the J end by 4 bases, with 6 bases between. Germline CDR1 reads LGHNA; CDR2 reads YSLEER. The CDR3 has 13 residues. CDR3 bases: TGCGCCAGCAGCCAAGCTTTGGCAGATACGCAGTATTTT. Protein: CASSQALADTQYF.

This clonotype has just a few counts. The gene calls are TRBV7-3 and TRBJ2-1; D unclear. Between the trimmed V and J ends, which lost 2 bases and 6 bases, there was a span of 11 bases. The germline V gene encodes CDR1 SGHTA and CDR2 FQGTGA. This CDR3 contains 14 residues. CDR3: CASSLETRANEQFF. CDR3 nucleotide sequence: TGTGCCAGCAGCTTAGAGACAAGGGCCAATGAGCAGTTCTTC.

The chain is built from TRBV7-2 and TRBJ1-2; D may be TRBD1 (5 bases). V dropped 5 bases and J dropped 8 bases, with 18 bases sitting between them. Looked up from germline, CDR1 is SGHTA and CDR2 is FQGNSA. The CDR3 is 14 residues long. The CDR3 spells CASSASGTYGGYTF. Here the CDR3 DNA reads TGTGCCAGCAGCGCCTCCGGGACCTACGGCGGCTACACCTTC.

This clonotype was observed at least ten times. DNA for the CDR3: TGCAGTATGACTAGCGGGGGGGCTAGCTCCTACAATGAGCAGTTCTTC. The encoded protein is CSMTSGGASSYNEQFF. This chain joins TRBV29-1 and TRBJ2-1; 14 positions agree with TRBD2. Germline loops: CDR1 SQVTM, CDR2 ANQGSEA. The CDR3 consists of 16 residues.